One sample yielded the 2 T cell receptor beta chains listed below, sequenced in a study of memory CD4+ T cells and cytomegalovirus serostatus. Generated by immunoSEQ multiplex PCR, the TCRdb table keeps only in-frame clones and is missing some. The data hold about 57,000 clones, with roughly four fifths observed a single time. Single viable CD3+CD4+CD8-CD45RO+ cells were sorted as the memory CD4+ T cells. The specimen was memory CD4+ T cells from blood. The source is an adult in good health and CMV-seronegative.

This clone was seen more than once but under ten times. The CDR3 sequence: CASSLGSSTNTEAFF. The CDR3 bases are TGTGCCAGCAGCTTAGGTAGTTCCACCAACACTGAAGCTTTCTTT. V gene TRBV7-9 combines with J gene TRBJ1-1; D gene ambiguous. The V end lost 1 base, the J end lost 2 bases, and 11 bases lay between the germline ends. The germline V gene has CDR1 SEHNR and CDR2 FQNEAQ (reference sequence). The CDR3 runs to 15 residues.

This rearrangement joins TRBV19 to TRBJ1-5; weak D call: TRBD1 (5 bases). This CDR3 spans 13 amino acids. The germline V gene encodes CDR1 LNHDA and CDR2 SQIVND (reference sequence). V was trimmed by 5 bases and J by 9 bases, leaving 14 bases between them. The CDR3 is CASSPTVGVPQHF. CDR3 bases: TGTGCCAGTAGTCCGACAGTCGGGGTGCCCCAGCATTTT.